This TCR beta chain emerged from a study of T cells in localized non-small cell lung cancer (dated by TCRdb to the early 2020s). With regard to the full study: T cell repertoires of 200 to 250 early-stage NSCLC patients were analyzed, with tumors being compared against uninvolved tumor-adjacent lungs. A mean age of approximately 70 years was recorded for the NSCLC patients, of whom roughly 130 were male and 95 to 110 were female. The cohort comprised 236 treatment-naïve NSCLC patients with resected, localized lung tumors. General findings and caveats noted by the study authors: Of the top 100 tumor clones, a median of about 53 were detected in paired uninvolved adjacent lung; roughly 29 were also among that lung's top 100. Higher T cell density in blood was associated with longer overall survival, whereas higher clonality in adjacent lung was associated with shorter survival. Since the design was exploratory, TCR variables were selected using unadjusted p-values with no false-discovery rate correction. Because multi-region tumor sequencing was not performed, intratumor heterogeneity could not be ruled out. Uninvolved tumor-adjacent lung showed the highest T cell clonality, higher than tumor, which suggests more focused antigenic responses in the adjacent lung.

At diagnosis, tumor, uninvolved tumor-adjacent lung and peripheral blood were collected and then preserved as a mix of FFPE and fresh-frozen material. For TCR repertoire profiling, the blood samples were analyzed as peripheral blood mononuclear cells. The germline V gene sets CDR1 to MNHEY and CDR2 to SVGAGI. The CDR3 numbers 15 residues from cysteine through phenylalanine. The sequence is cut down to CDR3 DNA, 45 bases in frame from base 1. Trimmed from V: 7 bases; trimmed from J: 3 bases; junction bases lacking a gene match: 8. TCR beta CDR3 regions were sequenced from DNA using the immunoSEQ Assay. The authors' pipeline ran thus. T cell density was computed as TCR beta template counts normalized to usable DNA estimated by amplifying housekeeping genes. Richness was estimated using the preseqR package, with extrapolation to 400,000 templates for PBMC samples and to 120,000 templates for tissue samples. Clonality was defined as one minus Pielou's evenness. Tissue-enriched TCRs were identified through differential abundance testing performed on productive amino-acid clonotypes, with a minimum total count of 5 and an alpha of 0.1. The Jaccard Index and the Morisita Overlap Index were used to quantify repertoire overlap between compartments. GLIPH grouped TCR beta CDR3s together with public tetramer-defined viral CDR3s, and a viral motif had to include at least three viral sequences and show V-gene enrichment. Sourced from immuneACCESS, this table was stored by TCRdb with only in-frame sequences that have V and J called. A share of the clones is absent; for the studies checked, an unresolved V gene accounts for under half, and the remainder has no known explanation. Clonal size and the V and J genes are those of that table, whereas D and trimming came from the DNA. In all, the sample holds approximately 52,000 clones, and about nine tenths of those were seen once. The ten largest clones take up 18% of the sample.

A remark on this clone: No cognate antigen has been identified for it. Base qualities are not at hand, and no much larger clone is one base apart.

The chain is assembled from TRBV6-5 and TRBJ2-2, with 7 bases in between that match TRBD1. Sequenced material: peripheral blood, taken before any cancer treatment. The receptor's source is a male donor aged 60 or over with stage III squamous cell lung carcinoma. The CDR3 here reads CASKGYRGDTGELFF. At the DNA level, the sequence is TGTGCCAGCAAAGGATACAGGGGCGACACCGGGGAGCTGTTTTTT.